Below, one T cell receptor (beta chain) is given with its context. As yet, its antigen is unknown. The data were obtained in a study of vaccination effects on CD4 cells after COVID-19. Study-wide background: The cohort was immunized with two doses of either the BNT162b2 or mRNA-1273 vaccine. Study-level points and caveats: Late post-vaccination, clones induced by infection and those induced by vaccine underwent marked clonal contraction.

Sequenced by immunoSEQ multiplex PCR; TCRdb stores in-frame clones only, minus some. The sample holds more than 30,000 clones, about 72% seen once. Viral peptide pool expansion of antigen-specific CD4+ T cells preceded sequencing in the ViraFEST assay. Cultured cells yielded isolated CD4+ T cells after 10 to 11 days. Sequencing used CD4+ T cells from PBMCs cultured with HCoV-229E spike peptides, obtained before COVID-19 vaccination. This receptor was taken from a human donor who received a COVID-19 vaccine.

CDR3 loop: CASSQDPFSYNEQFF. DNA of the CDR3: TGTGCCAGCAGCCAGGACCCGTTCTCCTACAATGAGCAGTTCTTC. The rearrangement uses TRBV5-4 and TRBJ2-1, with no clear D. The V gene lost 4 bases and the J gene lost 0 bases, with 11 bases spanning the gap. This CDR3 comprises 15 residues. From germline, CDR1 is SGHNT and CDR2 YYREEE (reference sequence).